One T cell receptor beta chain is described in this entry. Antigen unknown. The libraries were made with immunoSEQ version 4 in survey mode. Libraries were prepared by immunoSEQ multiplex PCR; TCRdb keeps only in-frame clonotypes and omits some of them. The sample yields more than 30,000 clones, about 85% seen once. The data belong to a study of persistence of HIV-infected CD4 T cells. Lysates of CMV-infected fibroblasts at 10 ug/mL stimulated these cells. Sorted nonresponding memory CD4+ T cells were CD40L-negative, CD69-negative, CD45RO-high. Trimming at V came to 4 bases and at J to 7 bases, leaving 3 bases not matched to a gene. The length of the CDR3 is 14 residues. The germline V gene has CDR1 MNHEY and CDR2 SMNVEV (reference sequence).

This TCR was recovered from an adult man with HIV who was CMV-seropositive. This chain joins TRBV27 and TRBJ2-3, with TRBD1 matching 12 bases. The sequenced sample was CD4+ T cells sorted from PBMCs after approximately 19-hour stimulation, obtained from a patient who received antiretroviral therapy. The CDR3 sequence is CASSWGQGAHTQYF. In DNA, the CDR3 is TGTGCCAGCAGTTGGGGACAGGGGGCGCATACGCAGTATTTT.